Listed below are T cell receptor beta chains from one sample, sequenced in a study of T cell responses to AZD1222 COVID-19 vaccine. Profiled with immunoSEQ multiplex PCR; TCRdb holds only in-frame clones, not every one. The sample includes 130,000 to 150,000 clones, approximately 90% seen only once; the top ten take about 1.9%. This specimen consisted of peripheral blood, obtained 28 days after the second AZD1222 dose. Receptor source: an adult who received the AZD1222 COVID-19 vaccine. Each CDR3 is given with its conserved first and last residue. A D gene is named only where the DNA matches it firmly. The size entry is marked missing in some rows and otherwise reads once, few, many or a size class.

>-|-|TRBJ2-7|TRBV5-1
CASSRGSGPGSYEQYF
TGCGCCAGCAGCAGGGGATCTGGACCCGGCTCCTACGAGCAGTACTTC
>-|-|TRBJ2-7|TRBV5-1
CASSSTAHEQYF
TGCGCCAGCAGCTCGACAGCCCACGAGCAGTACTTC
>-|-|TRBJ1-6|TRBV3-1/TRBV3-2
CASSQGGIYNSPLHF
TGTGCCAGCAGCCAAGGGGGGATTTATAATTCACCCCTCCACTTT
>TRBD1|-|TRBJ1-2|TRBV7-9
CASSPGDSSYGYTF
TGTGCCAGCAGCCCCGGGGACAGCTCCTATGGCTACACCTTC
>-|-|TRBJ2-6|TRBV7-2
CASSLGWGASGANVLTF
TGTGCCAGCAGCTTAGGATGGGGGGCGAGTGGGGCCAACGTCCTGACTTTC
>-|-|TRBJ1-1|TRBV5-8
CASSSGGQANTEAFF
TGTGCCAGCAGCTCGGGGGGGCAGGCGAACACTGAAGCTTTCTTT
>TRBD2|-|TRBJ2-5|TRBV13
CASSGRWGPPRLARQETQYF
TGTGCCAGCAGCGGGCGATGGGGCCCCCCTCGACTAGCGAGACAAGAGACCCAGTACTTC
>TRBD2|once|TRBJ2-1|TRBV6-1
CASSEIGGGATSYNEQFF
TGTGCCAGCAGTGAAATTGGCGGGGGGGCCACCTCCTACAATGAGCAGTTCTTC
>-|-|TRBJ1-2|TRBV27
CASSLTPNYGYTF
TGTGCCAGCAGTCTTACGCCCAACTATGGCTACACCTTC
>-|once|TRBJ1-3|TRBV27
CASSLNPGTARNTIYF
TGTGCCAGCAGCTTAAATCCCGGGACGGCCAGAAACACCATATATTTT
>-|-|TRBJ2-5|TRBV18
CASSSGRQETQYF
TGTGCCAGCTCCTCGGGACGACAAGAGACCCAGTACTTC
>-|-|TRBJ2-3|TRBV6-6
CASSYGPASWDTQYF
TGTGCCAGCAGTTACGGGCCAGCCAGCTGGGATACGCAGTATTTT
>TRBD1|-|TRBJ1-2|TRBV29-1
CSVKDRLYYGYTF
TGCAGCGTCAAGGACAGGTTGTACTATGGCTACACCTTC
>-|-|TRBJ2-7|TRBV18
CASSPPSSSYEQYF
TGTGCCAGCTCACCGCCGAGTTCCTCCTACGAGCAGTACTTC
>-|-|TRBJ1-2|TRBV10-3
CAISERGERYTF
TGTGCCATCAGTGAGCGGGGCGAAAGGTACACCTTC
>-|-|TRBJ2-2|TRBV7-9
CASSLVGRFSGELFF
TGTGCCAGCAGCTTAGTAGGCCGATTCTCCGGGGAGCTGTTTTTT
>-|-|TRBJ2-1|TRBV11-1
CASSLAGGSYNEQFF
TGTGCCAGCAGCTTAGCCGGGGGCTCCTACAATGAGCAGTTCTTC
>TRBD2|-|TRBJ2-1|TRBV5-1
CASSWGAGGFYNEQFF
TGCGCCAGCAGCTGGGGAGCGGGAGGATTTTACAATGAGCAGTTCTTC
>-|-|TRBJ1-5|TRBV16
CASSPMDRQNQPQHF
TGTGCCAGCAGCCCGATGGACAGACAGAATCAGCCCCAGCATTTT
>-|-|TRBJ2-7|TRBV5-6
CASSPRGVTYEQYF
TGTGCCAGCAGTCCTCGAGGGGTGACCTACGAGCAGTACTTC
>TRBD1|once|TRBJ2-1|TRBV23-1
CAKGQLYNEQFF
TGCGCCAAGGGACAGTTATACAATGAGCAGTTCTTC
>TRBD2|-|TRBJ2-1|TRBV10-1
CASSATGLAPNEQFF
TGCGCCAGCAGTGCGACGGGACTAGCCCCCAATGAGCAGTTCTTC
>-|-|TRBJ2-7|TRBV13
CASSLGGYEQYF
TGTGCCAGCAGCTTAGGGGGGTACGAGCAGTACTTC
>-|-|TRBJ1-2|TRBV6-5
CASTATRNYGYTF
TGTGCCAGCACTGCGACACGGAACTATGGCTACACCTTC
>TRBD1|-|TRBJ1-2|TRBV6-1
CASSEGQNYGYTF
TGTGCCAGCAGTGAGGGACAGAACTATGGCTACACCTTC
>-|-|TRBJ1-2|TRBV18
CASSRRGDDNYGYTF
TGTGCCAGCTCCCGCAGAGGGGATGATAACTATGGCTACACCTTC
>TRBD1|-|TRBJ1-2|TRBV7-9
CASSPGTGGNNGYTF
TGTGCCAGCAGCCCCGGGACAGGGGGGAACAATGGCTACACCTTC
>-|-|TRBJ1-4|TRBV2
CAAARNPGEKLFF
TGTGCCGCCGCTCGGAACCCCGGCGAAAAACTGTTTTTT
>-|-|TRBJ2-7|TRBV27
CASSAAPRLSYEQYF
TGTGCCAGCAGTGCGGCCCCGCGCCTCTCCTACGAGCAGTACTTC
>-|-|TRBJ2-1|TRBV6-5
CASSQRGSYNEQFF
TGTGCCAGCAGTCAGAGGGGTTCCTACAATGAGCAGTTCTTC
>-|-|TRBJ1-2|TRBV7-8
CASSVDFNYGYTF
TGTGCCAGCAGCGTAGACTTCAACTATGGCTACACCTTC
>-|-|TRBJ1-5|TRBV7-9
CASSLGRGQNNQPQHF
TGTGCCAGCAGCTTAGGGAGAGGACAGAACAATCAGCCCCAGCATTTT
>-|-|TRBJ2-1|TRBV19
CASSIRTKSSYNEQFF
TGTGCCAGTAGTATTAGGACCAAGAGCTCCTACAATGAGCAGTTCTTC
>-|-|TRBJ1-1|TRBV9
CASSVGGSSTEAFF
TGTGCCAGCAGCGTAGGGGGTTCCTCCACTGAAGCTTTCTTT
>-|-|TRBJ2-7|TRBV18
CASSPRRWQGHSYEQYF
TGTGCCAGCTCACCGAGAAGGTGGCAGGGGCACTCCTACGAGCAGTACTTC
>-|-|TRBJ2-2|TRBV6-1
CASSDPGTANTGELFF
TGTGCCAGCAGTGATCCCGGGACGGCGAACACCGGGGAGCTGTTTTTT
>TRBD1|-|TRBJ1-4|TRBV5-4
CASSPRQGQGEKLFF
TGTGCCAGCAGCCCCAGACAGGGACAAGGTGAAAAACTGTTTTTT
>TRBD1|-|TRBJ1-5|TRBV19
CASSISTGPYSNQPQHF
TGTGCCAGTAGTATCTCGACAGGGCCTTATAGCAATCAGCCCCAGCATTTT
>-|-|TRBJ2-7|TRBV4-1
CASSLSGPGAYEQYF
TGCGCCAGCAGCCTCTCGGGGCCAGGTGCTTACGAGCAGTACTTC
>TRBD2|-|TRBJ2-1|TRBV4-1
CASSQEASGSLDEQFF
TGCGCCAGCAGCCAAGAGGCTAGCGGGAGTTTGGATGAGCAGTTCTTC
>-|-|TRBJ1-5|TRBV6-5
CASSAGGNQPQHF
TGTGCCAGCAGCGCCGGGGGGAATCAGCCCCAGCATTTT
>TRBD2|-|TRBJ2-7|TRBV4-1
CASSQEGGRVHEQYF
TGCGCCAGCAGCCAAGAAGGAGGGAGGGTCCACGAGCAGTACTTC